This is a list of T cell receptor beta chains from one sample in a study of cytomegalovirus exposure and HLA in healthy donors. Repertoires were generated with immunoSEQ multiplex PCR, while TCRdb's copy carries only in-frame clones and drops some. Of about 87,000 clones detected, 70% to 85% appear once; the ten largest clones hold around 20%. Material for sequencing was PBMCs. Receptors originate from a man aged 25-45 years in good health and CMV-seropositive. The CDR3 runs from the conserved cysteine through the conserved F or W. A D gene is named only where the DNA matches it firmly. Clone size is stated in some rows and not others, as once, few, many or a class when expanded.

>TRBV5-1|.|TRBD2|TRBJ2-1
CASSTYSGSSNEQFF
TGCGCCAGCAGCACCTATAGCGGGAGCTCGAATGAGCAGTTCTTC
>TRBV6-6|.|.|TRBJ2-5
CASSYGGDGETQYF
TGTGCCAGCAGTTATGGGGGCGACGGGGAGACCCAGTACTTC
>TRBV6-5|.|.|TRBJ2-1
CASSYSGGIGNEQFF
TGTGCCAGCAGTTACTCGGGCGGGATAGGGAATGAGCAGTTCTTC
>TRBV27|.|.|TRBJ1-5
CASSSSQGVGNQPQHF
TGTGCCAGCAGTTCGTCACAGGGTGTCGGCAATCAGCCCCAGCATTTT
>TRBV4-2|many|TRBD2|TRBJ2-7
CASSQNPGLARHEQYF
TGTGCCAGCAGCCAGAACCCGGGACTAGCTAGGCACGAGCAGTACTTC
>TRBV6-5|.|.|TRBJ2-5
CASSYGGEQETQYF
TGTGCCAGCAGTTACGGAGGAGAGCAAGAGACCCAGTACTTC
>TRBV5-6|few|.|TRBJ1-1
CASSAWREPEDTEAFF
TGTGCCAGCAGCGCGTGGCGTGAACCTGAGGACACTGAAGCTTTCTTT
>TRBV10-3|.|.|TRBJ2-2
CAISEAGATGELFF
TGTGCCATCAGTGAAGCAGGGGCCACCGGGGAGCTGTTTTTT
>TRBV6-6|few|.|TRBJ2-2
CASPQGQNTGELFF
TGTGCCAGCCCACAGGGACAAAACACCGGGGAGCTGTTTTTT
>TRBV15|.|.|TRBJ2-7
CATSRDITASYEQYF
TGTGCCACCAGCAGAGATATTACAGCCTCCTACGAGCAGTACTTC
>TRBV6-5|.|TRBD1|TRBJ1-2
CASSYSSGQGNYGYTF
TGTGCCAGCAGTTACTCGTCGGGACAGGGCAACTATGGCTACACCTTC
>TRBV30|.|.|TRBJ1-1
CAWGRSPNTEAFF
TGTGCCTGGGGCCGAAGTCCGAACACTGAAGCTTTCTTT
>TRBV9|.|TRBD2|TRBJ2-1
CASSVGTSGDNEQFF
TGTGCCAGCAGCGTAGGGACTAGCGGGGACAATGAGCAGTTCTTC
>TRBV2|few|TRBD1|TRBJ1-1
CASSEMGQGNEAFF
TGTGCCAGCAGTGAAATGGGACAGGGTAATGAAGCTTTCTTT
>TRBV4-3|.|TRBD1|TRBJ1-3
CASSQDQGAAGNTIYF
TGCGCCAGCAGCCAAGATCAGGGGGCAGCCGGAAACACCATATATTTT
>TRBV29-1|.|.|TRBJ2-5
CSVLGDLETQYF
TGCAGCGTTTTGGGGGACTTAGAGACCCAGTACTTC
>TRBV5-1|.|.|TRBJ2-1
CASSLQGYNEQFF
TGCGCCAGCAGCTTACAGGGATACAATGAGCAGTTCTTC
>TRBV6-5|.|.|TRBJ1-1
CASSYSAQNTEAFF
TGTGCCAGCAGTTATAGCGCCCAGAACACTGAAGCTTTCTTT
>TRBV11-2|.|.|TRBJ1-6
CASSLAGRQDSPLHF
TGTGCCAGCAGCTTAGCTGGCAGGCAGGATTCACCCCTCCACTTT
>TRBV27|few|.|TRBJ1-1
CASSWRDLNTEAFF
TGTGCCAGCAGTTGGCGGGACTTGAACACTGAAGCTTTCTTT
>TRBV7-8|.|.|TRBJ2-3
CASSLTDTQYF
TGTGCCAGCAGTCTCACAGATACGCAGTATTTT
>TRBV29-1|.|TRBD1|TRBJ2-3
CSVDRTGGFTDTQYF
TGCAGCGTTGACCGGACAGGGGGCTTCACAGATACGCAGTATTTT
>TRBV11-2|few|TRBD1|TRBJ2-7
CASSSTEGQPYEQYF
TGTGCCAGCAGCTCCACCGAGGGACAGCCTTACGAGCAGTACTTC
>TRBV30|.|.|TRBJ1-5
CAWSSTVNQPQHF
TGTGCCTGGAGTTCCACGGTCAACCAGCCCCAGCATTTT
>TRBV18|few|.|TRBJ2-3
CASSRGTTDTQYF
TGTGCCAGCTCCCGGGGGACCACAGATACGCAGTATTTT
>TRBV28|.|.|TRBJ2-7
CASRVAGNHEQYF
TGTGCCAGCAGAGTCGCGGGGAACCACGAGCAGTACTTC
>TRBV4-1|.|.|TRBJ1-5
CASSQGPAGVLNQPQHF
TGCGCCAGCAGCCAAGGGCCTGCCGGAGTCCTCAATCAGCCCCAGCATTTT
>TRBV29-1|.|TRBD1|TRBJ1-1
CSVRTGEAEAFF
TGCAGCGTTCGGACAGGGGAGGCTGAAGCTTTCTTT
>TRBV28|.|TRBD2|TRBJ2-2
CASRTSGISTGELFF
TGTGCCAGCAGGACTAGCGGGATTTCCACCGGGGAGCTGTTTTTT
>TRBV4-1|once|.|TRBJ2-1
CASSQDARVTNEQFF
TGCGCCAGCAGCCAAGATGCGAGGGTAACCAATGAGCAGTTCTTC
>TRBV7-3|once|.|TRBJ2-2
CASSVKRSTGELFF
TGTGCCAGCAGCGTTAAGAGGAGCACCGGGGAGCTGTTTTTT
>TRBV6-5|.|TRBD1|TRBJ1-1
CASSYSDRGSTEAFF
TGTGCCAGCAGTTACTCGGACAGGGGGAGCACTGAAGCTTTCTTT